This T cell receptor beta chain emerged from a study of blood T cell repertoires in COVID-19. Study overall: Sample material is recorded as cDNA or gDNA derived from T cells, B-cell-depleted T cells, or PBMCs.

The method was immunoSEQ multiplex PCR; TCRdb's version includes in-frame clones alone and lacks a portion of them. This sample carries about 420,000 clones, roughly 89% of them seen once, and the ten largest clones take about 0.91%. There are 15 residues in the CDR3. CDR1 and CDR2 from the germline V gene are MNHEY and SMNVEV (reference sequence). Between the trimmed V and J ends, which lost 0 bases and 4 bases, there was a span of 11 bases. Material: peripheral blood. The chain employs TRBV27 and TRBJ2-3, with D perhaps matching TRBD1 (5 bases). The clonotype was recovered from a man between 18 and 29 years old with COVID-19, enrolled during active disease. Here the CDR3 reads CASSLSVSRADTQYF. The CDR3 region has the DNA TGTGCCAGCAGTTTATCGGTGTCCAGGGCAGATACGCAGTATTTT.